Listed below are T cell receptor beta chains from one sample, sequenced in a study of identifying expanded T cells in peripheral blood. Assay: immunoSEQ multiplex PCR; the TCRdb copy retains only in-frame clones and omits some. The sample lists about 85,000 clones; about 88% were seen once. The sample taken for sequencing was blood. The receptors come from a person aged 18 to 75 in good health. The CDR3 runs from the conserved cysteine through the conserved F or W. A D gene is named only where the DNA matches it firmly. Size tells how often a clone was seen (once, few, many) or the class of an expanded clone, and some rows leave it out.

16	TRBJ1-1	-	TRBV5-1	-	TGCGCCAGCAGCTTGGCCGGACCGGACATGAACACTGAAGCTTTCTTT	CASSLAGPDMNTEAFF
17	TRBJ2-1	TRBD2	TRBV5-1	-	TGCGCCAGCAGCTTGCTCGGACTAGCGGGCAAACACAATGAGCAGTTCTTC	CASSLLGLAGKHNEQFF
15	TRBJ1-3	-	TRBV11-2	once	TGTGCCAGCAGCTTAGAGGACAGCTCTGGAAACACCATATATTTT	CASSLEDSSGNTIYF
15	TRBJ2-1	TRBD2	TRBV6-5	-	TGTGCCAGCAGTTACAAGCTGGGGGGGAACAATGAGCAGTTCTTC	CASSYKLGGNNEQFF
14	TRBJ2-3	-	TRBV5-1	-	TGCGCCAGCAGCGAGATAGGATTTACAGATACGCAGTATTTT	CASSEIGFTDTQYF
14	TRBJ1-2	-	TRBV5-4	-	TGTGCCAGCAGCTTGGGTAGTCTAGGCTATGGCTACACCTTC	CASSLGSLGYGYTF
13	TRBJ2-7	TRBD2	TRBV10-3	-	TGTGCCATCGGGGACTATTCACCCTACGAGCAGTACTTC	CAIGDYSPYEQYF
12	TRBJ1-1	TRBD1	TRBV29-1	-	TGCAGCGTTGGACAGGGGAACACTGAAGCTTTCTTT	CSVGQGNTEAFF
13	TRBJ1-5	-	TRBV19	-	TGTGCCAGTAGTACCCCCCCAGGGGACCCCCAGCATTTT	CASSTPPGDPQHF
16	TRBJ2-6	-	TRBV4-2	-	TGTGCCAGCAGCCACCCTCCTGGCTCTGGGGCCAACGTCCTGACTTTC	CASSHPPGSGANVLTF
13	TRBJ1-2	-	TRBV5-6	-	TGTGCCAGCAGCTTGACAGGGTCGTATGGCTACACCTTC	CASSLTGSYGYTF
18	TRBJ1-1	-	TRBV7-8	-	TGTGCCAGCAGCTCACCGCGTGGGGCAACGGCCGTGAACACTGAAGCTTTCTTT	CASSSPRGATAVNTEAFF
16	TRBJ2-7	-	TRBV4-3	once	TGCGCCAGCAGCCAAGAATGGGCTAGATACGTGTACGAGCAGTACTTC	CASSQEWARYVYEQYF
14	TRBJ2-7	TRBD2	TRBV4-3	-	TGCGCCAGCAGCCAAACTAGCGGGGCCTACGAGCAGTACTTC	CASSQTSGAYEQYF
14	TRBJ1-5	TRBD1	TRBV28	once	TGTGCCAGCAGTTCCCTCAGGGGGCCTCAGCCCCAGCATTTT	CASSSLRGPQPQHF
15	TRBJ2-7	TRBD2	TRBV2	-	TGTGCCAGCAGTCGACTAGCGGGAGAAGAACGCGAGCAGTACTTC	CASSRLAGEEREQYF
14	TRBJ1-1	-	TRBV19	-	TGTGCCAGTAGTATGGGATACCTCTACACTGAAGCTTTCTTT	CASSMGYLYTEAFF
12	TRBJ2-7	-	TRBV11-1	-	TGTGCCAGCAGTCGAGCAGGCTACGAGCAGTACTTC	CASSRAGYEQYF
14	TRBJ2-5	-	TRBV7-3	-	TGTGCCAGTGCCCGGACTGGCAACCAAGAGACCCAGTACTTC	CASARTGNQETQYF
12	TRBJ1-2	-	TRBV6-1	-	TGTGCCAGCAGGACCCCTAACTATGGCTACACCTTC	CASRTPNYGYTF
11	TRBJ2-3	-	TRBV29-1	-	TGCAGCGTTGAAGTAGAAGATACGCAGTATTTT	CSVEVEDTQYF
17	TRBJ2-2	-	TRBV28	-	TGTGCCAGCAGTCCCTCCGGACTGGGGGCAGTGACCGGGGAGCTGTTTTTT	CASSPSGLGAVTGELFF
16	TRBJ2-5	-	TRBV6-6	-	TGTGCCAGCAGTTACGGAATAGGGGATGCGGGGGAGACCCAGTACTTC	CASSYGIGDAGETQYF
14	TRBJ1-5	TRBD1	TRBV19	-	TGTGCCAGTAGTCCCTACAGGGGCGATCAGCCCCAGCATTTT	CASSPYRGDQPQHF
13	TRBJ2-5	-	TRBV28	-	TGTGCCAGCAGAGAGTGGGCAGTAGAGACCCAGTACTTC	CASREWAVETQYF
12	TRBJ2-7	TRBD1	TRBV9	-	TGTGCCAGCAGCGGGGACAGCTGGGAGCAGTACTTC	CASSGDSWEQYF
15	TRBJ2-7	TRBD1	TRBV6-5	-	TGTGCCAGCAGTTACTCGTACGACAGGGGGAACGAGCAGTACTTC	CASSYSYDRGNEQYF
16	TRBJ1-5	TRBD1	TRBV28	-	TGTGCCAGCAGCTTCGTATCCCAGGGGGGCAATCAGCCCCAGCATTTT	CASSFVSQGGNQPQHF
10	TRBJ1-3	-	TRBV6-1	-	TGTGCCAGCAGTGAAAATCACATATATTTT	CASSENHIYF
12	TRBJ2-5	-	TRBV19	-	TGTGCCAGTACGGCCAGACAAGAGACCCAGTACTTC	CASTARQETQYF
13	TRBJ1-1	-	TRBV6-5	-	TGTGCCAGCAGTCCGTATTGGGACACTGAAGCTTTCTTT	CASSPYWDTEAFF